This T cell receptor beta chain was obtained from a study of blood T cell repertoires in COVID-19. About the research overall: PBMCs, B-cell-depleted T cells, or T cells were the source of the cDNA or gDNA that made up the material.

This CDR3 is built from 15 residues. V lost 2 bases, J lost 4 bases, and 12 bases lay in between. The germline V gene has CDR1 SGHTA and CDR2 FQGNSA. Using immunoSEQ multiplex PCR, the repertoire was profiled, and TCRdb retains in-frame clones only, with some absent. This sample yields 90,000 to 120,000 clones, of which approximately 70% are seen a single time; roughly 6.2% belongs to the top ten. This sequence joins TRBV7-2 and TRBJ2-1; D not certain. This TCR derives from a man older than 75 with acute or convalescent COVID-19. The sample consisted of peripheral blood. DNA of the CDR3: TGTGCCAGCAGCTTATTGTCCTTCGGGTACAATGAGCAGTTCTTC. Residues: CASSLLSFGYNEQFF. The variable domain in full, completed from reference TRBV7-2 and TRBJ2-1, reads GAGVSQSPSNKVTEKGKDVELRCDPISGHTALYWYRQSLGQGLEFLIYFQGNSAPDKSGLPSDRFSAERTGGSVSTLTIQRTQQEDSAVYLCASSLLSFGYNEQFFGPGTRLTVL.